One sample yielded the 25 T cell receptor beta chains listed below, sequenced in a study of blood T cell repertoires in COVID-19. Repertoires were generated with immunoSEQ multiplex PCR, while TCRdb's copy carries only in-frame clones and drops some. Of around 150,000 clones listed, 90% are singletons. The sample taken for sequencing was peripheral blood. The receptors stem from a man between 60 and 75 years old with active or convalescent COVID-19.

The chain is built from TRBV9 and TRBJ2-3; TRBD1 matches 7 bases. The CDR3 consists of 15 residues. V was pared by 4 bases and J by 2 bases, with 7 bases of the junction left unmatched. Germline CDR1 SGDLS, CDR2 YYNGEE. This CDR3 is CASSRPGQNTDTQYF. CDR3 in DNA: TGTGCCAGCAGCCGGCCGGGACAGAACACAGATACGCAGTATTTT.

This clone was picked up one time. This chain links TRBV7-9 with TRBJ2-6, with TRBD1 identical over 9 bases. V was pared by 5 bases and J by 0 bases, with 8 bases of the junction left unmatched. Germline V gene lookup returns CDR1 SEHNR and CDR2 FQNEAQ (reference sequence). This CDR3 is built from 18 residues. CDR3 residues: CASSLQGAYYSGANVLTF. The DNA for the CDR3 is TGTGCCAGCAGCCTACAGGGGGCGTACTACTCTGGGGCCAACGTCCTGACTTTC.

The chain joins TRBV7-8 to TRBJ1-5, with a possible D match to TRBD1 (6 bases). CDR1 SGHVS and CDR2 FQNEAQ come from the germline V gene. Trimming left V 4 bases short and J 4 bases short, with 17 bases between. This CDR3 is 16 amino acids long. CDR3 in DNA: TGTGCCAGCAGCTATCTACAGGGTCGAGGAAATCAGCCCCAGCATTTT. Encoded protein: CASSYLQGRGNQPQHF.

The rearrangement uses TRBV7-9 and TRBJ1-1; 11 nucleotides align to TRBD1. Germline V lookup: CDR1 SEHNR, CDR2 FQNEAQ (reference sequence). CDR3 length: 16 amino acids. Germline trimming cut 0 bases from V and 6 bases from J; bases unmatched to any gene: 6. CDR3 nucleotide sequence: TGTGCCAGCAGCTTAGCGCTGGGACAGGGGGTTTCTGAAGCTTTCTTT. Its translation is CASSLALGQGVSEAFF.

The chain uses TRBV5-1 and TRBJ1-4, with D hard to call. Germline V lookup: CDR1 SGHRS, CDR2 YFSETQ. V lost 4 bases, J lost 6 bases, and 13 bases lay in between. The CDR3 runs to 14 residues. CDR3: CASSVDGYYEKLFF. The CDR3 DNA reads TGCGCCAGCAGCGTTGACGGGTACTATGAAAAACTGTTTTTT.

The J gene is TRBJ2-3, the V gene TRBV19; 7 bases match TRBD2. This CDR3 is 14 amino acids long. Trimming removed 5 bases from V and 6 bases from J; junction bases left unmatched: 8. Per germline, CDR1 LNHDA and CDR2 SQIVND (reference sequence). As DNA, the CDR3 is TGTGCCAGTAGTGAGAGACTAGCCTCCGATACGCAGTATTTT. Translated: CASSERLASDTQYF. Drawing the rest from reference TRBV19 and TRBJ2-3, the complete variable domain is DGGITQSPKYLFRKEGQNVTLSCEQNLNHDAMYWYRQDPGQGLRLIYYSQIVNDFQKGDIAEGYSVSREKKESFPLTVTSAQKNPTAFYLCASSERLASDTQYFGPGTRLTVL.

The chain recombines TRBV19 with TRBJ1-1, with D possibly TRBD1 on 6 matching bases. Germline V gene data show CDR1 as LNHDA and CDR2 as SQIVND (reference sequence). The CDR3 totals 14 residues. V was pared by 5 bases and J by 1 base, with 11 bases between. CDR3 DNA: TGTGCCAGTAGTCCACAGGGTTGGAACACTGAAGCTTTCTTT. This sequence encodes CASSPQGWNTEAFF.

This rearrangement joins TRBV5-1 to TRBJ2-3; possible D gene TRBD2, 6 bases. CDR3 length: 15 residues. Between the trimmed V and J ends, which lost 4 bases and 4 bases, there was a span of 16 bases. Germline assignment: CDR1 SGHRS and CDR2 YFSETQ. The DNA for the CDR3 is TGCGCCAGCAGCGCTACAGGAGGGATCTCAGATACGCAGTATTTT. It codes for CASSATGGISDTQYF.

The CDR3 reads CASSLAGWTEAFF. For the CDR3, the DNA is TGTGCCAGCAGCTTGGCCGGGTGGACTGAAGCTTTCTTT. The rearrangement uses TRBV5-8 and TRBJ1-1; D is uncertain. Per the germline V gene, CDR1 is SGHTS and CDR2 is YDEGEE. This CDR3 has 13 residues. V dropped 0 bases and J dropped 5 bases, with 8 bases sitting between them.

In DNA form, the CDR3 reads TGTGCCATCAATCAGGGGGTCACAGATACGCAGTATTTT. Amino acid sequence: CAINQGVTDTQYF. The chain links TRBV10-3 to TRBJ2-3, with 7 bases identical to TRBD1. The germline V gene has CDR1 ENHRY and CDR2 SYGVKD. V lost 7 bases, J lost 2 bases, and 3 bases stayed unmatched. This CDR3 contains 13 residues.

This chain connects TRBV19 to TRBJ1-1; 11 bases fit TRBD1. V dropped 10 bases and J dropped 4; count of bases not matched to a gene: 11. CDR3 size: 15 residues. Germline CDR1 reads LNHDA; CDR2 reads SQIVND (reference sequence). CDR3 DNA sequence: TGTGCCACTAGGAAATACGGACAGGGGGCCACTGAAGCTTTCTTT. Translated: CATRKYGQGATEAFF.

This clone was seen only once. The chain links TRBV5-4 to TRBJ2-7, with a tentative D call TRBD1 (6 bases). The V gene lost 0 bases and the J gene lost 5 bases, with 12 bases spanning the gap. The V gene's germline CDR1 is SGHNT and CDR2 YYREEE (reference sequence). The CDR3 loop spans 14 amino acids. The CDR3 protein is CASSLVQGMHEQYF. CDR3 coding DNA: TGTGCCAGCAGCTTGGTACAGGGTATGCACGAGCAGTACTTC.

The chain is built from TRBV3-1 (or the pseudogene TRBV3-2) and TRBJ1-1; possible D gene TRBD1, 5 bases. The germline CDR1 and CDR2 sequences are LGHDT and YNNKEL (reference sequence). There are 16 residues in the CDR3. Trimming took off 4 bases at V and 1 base at J, with 16 bases between the two ends. The CDR3 reads CASSLRMGQGNTEAFF. The CDR3 DNA is TGTGCCAGCAGCCTCCGAATGGGCCAGGGGAACACTGAAGCTTTCTTT.

This rearrangement joins TRBV5-6 to TRBJ2-2, with TRBD1 matching 8 bases. Unmatched junction bases numbered 7, after V lost 1 base and J lost 8 bases. CDR1 is SGHDT, CDR2 YYEEEE, per germline. CDR3 length: 15 residues. Written as DNA, the CDR3 is TGTGCCAGCAGCTTGTATTCGGGACAGGCAGGGGAGCTGTTTTTT. Translation gives CASSLYSGQAGELFF.

This clone was detected a few times. This chain joins TRBV7-9 and TRBJ1-2; no clear D. Looked up from germline, CDR1 is SEHNR and CDR2 is FQNEAQ (reference sequence). V was cut by 5 bases and J by 6 bases, with 19 bases left in between. The CDR3 consists of 15 residues. CDR3 in DNA: TGTGCCAGCAGCCCCCAACAACCTTACCAGAATGGCTACACCTTC. It encodes CASSPQQPYQNGYTF. Full variable domain (missing parts from reference TRBV7-9 and TRBJ1-2): DTGVSQNPRHKITKRGQNVTFRCDPISEHNRLYWYRQTLGQGPEFLTYFQNEAQLEKSRLLSDRFSAERPKGSFSTLEIQRTEQGDSAMYLCASSPQQPYQNGYTFGSGTRLTVV.

The V and J genes are TRBV7-2 and TRBJ1-1; a possible D gene is TRBD1 (5 bases). The CDR3 spans 14 residues. V dropped 7 bases and J dropped 10 bases, with 22 bases sitting between them. CDR1 and CDR2 from the germline V gene are SGHTA and FQGNSA. CDR3 loop: CASTLDPQGNRAFF. The CDR3 nucleotides read TGTGCCAGCACCCTCGATCCTCAGGGAAATAGAGCTTTCTTT. Using reference TRBV7-2 and TRBJ1-1 for the parts outside the CDR3, the full variable domain is GAGVSQSPSNKVTEKGKDVELRCDPISGHTALYWYRQSLGQGLEFLIYFQGNSAPDKSGLPSDRFSAERTGGSVSTLTIQRTQQEDSAVYLCASTLDPQGNRAFFGQGTRLTVV.

This chain links TRBV3-1 (or the pseudogene TRBV3-2) with TRBJ2-3; perhaps TRBD2 as D (7 bases). CDR3 size: 16 residues. Germline CDR1 reads LGHDT; CDR2 reads YNNKEL (reference sequence). V gave up 0 bases and J gave up 1 base, with 11 bases separating them. The CDR3 loop is CASSQEGRGRTDTQYF. CDR3 DNA sequence: TGTGCCAGCAGCCAAGAAGGGCGGGGGCGCACAGATACGCAGTATTTT.

Worth noting for this clone: The same CDR3 arises from other DNA sequences in this sample as well. The chain couples TRBV18 to TRBJ2-3; 7 nucleotides agree with TRBD2. The CDR3 spans 15 residues. In germline, CDR1 is KGHSH, CDR2 LQKENI. With V trimmed by 3 bases and J by 1 base, 4 bases remained unmatched. The CDR3 sequence: CASSPGLVGTDTQYF. The DNA of the CDR3 is TGTGCCAGCTCACCTGGACTAGTCGGCACAGATACGCAGTATTTT. Variable domain in full (rest from reference TRBV18 and TRBJ2-3): NAGVMQNPRHLVRRRGQEARLRCSPMKGHSHVYWYRQLPEEGLKFMVYLQKENIIDESGMPKERFSAEFPKEGPSILRIQQVVRGDSAAYFCASSPGLVGTDTQYFGPGTRLTVL.

The chain recombines TRBV6-5 with TRBJ2-7; TRBD1 matches at 10 bases. The V and J ends lost 0 bases and 2 bases, in that order; junction bases with no gene match: 1. Germline-derived CDR1 and CDR2 are MNHEY and SVGAGI. This CDR3 is 15 amino acids long. The CDR3 spells CASSYSDRGTYEQYF. In DNA form, the CDR3 reads TGTGCCAGCAGTTACTCGGACAGGGGGACCTACGAGCAGTACTTC.

The rearrangement links TRBV2 to TRBJ2-1, with D tentatively TRBD1 (5 bases). Per germline, CDR1 SNHLY and CDR2 FYNNEI. CDR3 length equals 15 residues. V was clipped by 0 bases and J by 8 bases, with 14 bases between them. DNA of the CDR3: TGTGCCAGCAGTGAAGCGCTAGGTAGGGGCCATGAGCAGTTCTTC. Translating it yields CASSEALGRGHEQFF.

The gene calls are TRBV6-5 and TRBJ2-5; 9 bases agree with TRBD1. Trimming removed 2 bases from V and 5 bases from J; junction bases left unmatched: 6. The CDR3 has 15 residues. Germline values: CDR1 MNHEY, CDR2 SVGAGI. CDR3 region: CASSYAGQGRETQYF. In DNA, the CDR3 is TGTGCCAGCAGTTACGCAGGACAGGGGCGGGAGACCCAGTACTTC.

The chain joins TRBV6-1 to TRBJ2-1, with 7 bases that match TRBD1. Trimming removed 3 bases from V and 10 bases from J; junction bases left unmatched: 9. Germline values: CDR1 MNHNS, CDR2 SASEGT. The CDR3 spans 14 residues. The CDR3 reads CASSDGQAPGEQFF. DNA of the CDR3: TGTGCCAGCAGTGATGGACAGGCCCCGGGGGAGCAGTTCTTC.

The chain joins TRBV19 to TRBJ1-1; D perhaps matches TRBD1 (5 bases). The CDR3 runs to 14 residues. Germline V gene lookup returns CDR1 LNHDA and CDR2 SQIVND (reference sequence). Trimming removed 11 bases at V and 5 bases at J, with 21 bases between. The CDR3 region is CASTEGQRDTEAFF. The CDR3, as DNA: TGTGCCTCCACGGAGGGGCAACGGGATACTGAAGCTTTCTTT. Full variable domain (remainder filled in from reference TRBV19 and TRBJ1-1): DGGITQSPKYLFRKEGQNVTLSCEQNLNHDAMYWYRQDPGQGLRLIYYSQIVNDFQKGDIAEGYSVSREKKESFPLTVTSAQKNPTAFYLCASTEGQRDTEAFFGQGTRLTVV.

The rearrangement links TRBV6-5 to TRBJ1-1; 8 bases fit TRBD1. V shed 0 bases and J 7 bases; nucleotides not matched to a gene: 7. The germline CDR1 and CDR2 sequences are MNHEY and SVGAGI. The CDR3 runs 15 residues. The CDR3 sequence: CASSYSAGGLVEAFF. In nucleotides, the CDR3 is TGTGCCAGCAGTTACTCGGCAGGGGGCCTGGTTGAAGCTTTCTTT.

The rearrangement joins TRBV28 to TRBJ2-1; 11 bases are a match to TRBD2. The CDR3 is made up of 13 amino acids. The V and J ends lost 6 bases and 9 bases, in that order; junction bases with no gene match: 4. Germline V gene data show CDR1 as MDHEN and CDR2 as SYDVKM. For the CDR3, the DNA is TGTGCCAGCAGCACTAGCGGGAGAAGTGAGCAGTTCTTC. Translating gives CASSTSGRSEQFF.